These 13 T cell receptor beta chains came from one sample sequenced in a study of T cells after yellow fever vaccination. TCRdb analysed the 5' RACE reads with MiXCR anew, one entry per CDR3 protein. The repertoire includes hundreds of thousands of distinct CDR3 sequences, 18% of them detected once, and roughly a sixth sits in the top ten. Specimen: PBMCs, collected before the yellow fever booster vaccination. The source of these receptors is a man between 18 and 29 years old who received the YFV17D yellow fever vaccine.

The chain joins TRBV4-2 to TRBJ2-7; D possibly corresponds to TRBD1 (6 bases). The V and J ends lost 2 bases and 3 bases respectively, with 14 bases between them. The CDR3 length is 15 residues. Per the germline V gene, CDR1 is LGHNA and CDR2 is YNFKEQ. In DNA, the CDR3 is TGTGCCAGCAGCCAAACAGGGTCGTACGTCTACGAGCAGTACTTC. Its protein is CASSQTGSYVYEQYF.

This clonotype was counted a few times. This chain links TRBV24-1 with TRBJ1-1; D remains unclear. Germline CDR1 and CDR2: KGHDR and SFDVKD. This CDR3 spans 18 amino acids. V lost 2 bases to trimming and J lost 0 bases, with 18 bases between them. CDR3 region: CATSDSGRKGSMNTEAFF. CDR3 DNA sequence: TGTGCCACCAGTGATTCGGGCAGGAAGGGATCTATGAACACTGAAGCTTTCTTT.

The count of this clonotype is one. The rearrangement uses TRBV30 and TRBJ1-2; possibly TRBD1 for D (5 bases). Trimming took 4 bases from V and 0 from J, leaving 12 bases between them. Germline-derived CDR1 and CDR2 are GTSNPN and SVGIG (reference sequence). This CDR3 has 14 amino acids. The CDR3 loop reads CAWTRDGANYGYTF. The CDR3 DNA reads TGTGCCTGGACCCGGGACGGCGCTAACTATGGCTACACCTTC.

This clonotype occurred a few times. As DNA, the CDR3 is TGCAGTGCTAGAGGTCCGGGGACAGGGGGCTTTCCGCCAGATACGCAGTATTTT. This gives the protein CSARGPGTGGFPPDTQYF. The chain joins TRBV20-1 to TRBJ2-3; 12 bases match TRBD1. V lost 1 base to trimming and J lost 4 bases; unmatched junction nucleotides: 12. The germline V gene has CDR1 DFQATT and CDR2 SNEGSKA (reference sequence). This CDR3 spans 18 amino acids.

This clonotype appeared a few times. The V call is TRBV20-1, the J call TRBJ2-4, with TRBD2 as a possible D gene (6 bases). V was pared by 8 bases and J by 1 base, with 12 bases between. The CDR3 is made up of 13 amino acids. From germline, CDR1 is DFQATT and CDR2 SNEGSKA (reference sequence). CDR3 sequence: CSPRAGAKNIQYF. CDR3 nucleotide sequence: TGCAGTCCCAGGGCGGGGGCCAAAAACATTCAGTACTTC.

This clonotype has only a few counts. The chain's CDR3 is CATASGRADTQYF. DNA of the CDR3: TGTGCCACCGCGTCAGGGAGGGCAGATACGCAGTATTTT. This rearrangement joins TRBV10-3 to TRBJ2-3, with 7 bases identical to TRBD2. CDR1 and CDR2 from the germline V gene are ENHRY and SYGVKD. The CDR3 contains 13 residues. With V trimmed by 10 bases and J by 4 bases, 8 bases remained unmatched.

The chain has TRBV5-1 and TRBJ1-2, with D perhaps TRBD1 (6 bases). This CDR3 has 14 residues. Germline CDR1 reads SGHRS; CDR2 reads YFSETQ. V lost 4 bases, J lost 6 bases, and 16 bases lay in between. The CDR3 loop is CASSVQGRWDGYTF. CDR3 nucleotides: TGCGCCAGCAGCGTTCAGGGGCGCTGGGATGGCTACACCTTC.

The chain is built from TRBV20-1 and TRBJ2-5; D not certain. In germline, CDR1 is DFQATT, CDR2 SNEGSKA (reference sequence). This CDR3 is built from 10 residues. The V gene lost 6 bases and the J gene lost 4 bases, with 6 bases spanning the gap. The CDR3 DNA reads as TGCAGTGCGGAACGAGAGACCCAGTACTTC. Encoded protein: CSAERETQYF.

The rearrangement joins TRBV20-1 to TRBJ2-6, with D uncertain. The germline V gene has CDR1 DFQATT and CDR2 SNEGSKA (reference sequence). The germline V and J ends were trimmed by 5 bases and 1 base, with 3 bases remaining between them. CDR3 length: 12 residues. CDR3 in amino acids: CSAFSGANVLTF. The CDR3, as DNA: TGCAGTGCTTTTTCTGGGGCCAACGTCCTGACTTTC.

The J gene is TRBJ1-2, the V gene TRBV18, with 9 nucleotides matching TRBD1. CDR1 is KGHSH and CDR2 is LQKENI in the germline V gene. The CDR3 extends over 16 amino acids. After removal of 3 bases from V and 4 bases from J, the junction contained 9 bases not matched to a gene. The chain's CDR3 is CASSPWTGAFLYGYTF. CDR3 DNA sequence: TGTGCCAGCTCACCGTGGACAGGGGCCTTCCTCTATGGCTACACCTTC.

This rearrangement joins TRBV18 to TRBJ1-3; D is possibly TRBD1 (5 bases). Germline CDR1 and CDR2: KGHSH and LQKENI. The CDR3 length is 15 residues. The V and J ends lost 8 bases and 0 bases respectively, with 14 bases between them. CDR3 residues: CASTSSGASGNTIYF. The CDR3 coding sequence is TGTGCCAGCACAAGTAGCGGGGCCTCTGGAAACACCATATATTTT.

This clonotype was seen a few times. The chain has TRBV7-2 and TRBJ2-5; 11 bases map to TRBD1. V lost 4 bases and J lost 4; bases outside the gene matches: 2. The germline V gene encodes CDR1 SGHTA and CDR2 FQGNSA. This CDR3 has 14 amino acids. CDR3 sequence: CASSYGTGGETQYF. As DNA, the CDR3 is TGTGCCAGCAGCTATGGGACAGGGGGAGAGACCCAGTACTTC.

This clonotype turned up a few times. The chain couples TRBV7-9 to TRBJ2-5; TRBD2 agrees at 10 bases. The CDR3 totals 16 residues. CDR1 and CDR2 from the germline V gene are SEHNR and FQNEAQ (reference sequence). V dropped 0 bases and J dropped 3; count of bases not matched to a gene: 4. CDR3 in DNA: TGTGCCAGCAGCTTAGCAGGACTAGCGGAGGAAGAGACCCAGTACTTC. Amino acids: CASSLAGLAEEETQYF.